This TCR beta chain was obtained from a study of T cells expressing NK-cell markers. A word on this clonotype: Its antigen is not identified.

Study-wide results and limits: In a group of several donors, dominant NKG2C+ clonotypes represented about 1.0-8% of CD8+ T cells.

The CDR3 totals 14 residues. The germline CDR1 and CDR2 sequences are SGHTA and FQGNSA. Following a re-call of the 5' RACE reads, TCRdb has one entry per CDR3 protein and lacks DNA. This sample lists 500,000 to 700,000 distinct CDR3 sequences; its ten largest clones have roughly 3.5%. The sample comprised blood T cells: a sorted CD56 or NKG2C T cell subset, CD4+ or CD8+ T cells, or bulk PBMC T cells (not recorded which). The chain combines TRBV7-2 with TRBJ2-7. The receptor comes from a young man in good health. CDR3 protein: CASSLMGITYEQYF.